The 13 T cell receptor beta chains below all came from one sample that was sequenced in a study of T-cell memory formation after mild COVID-19. Via MiXCR, TCRdb re-called the 5' RACE reads, giving one row per CDR3 protein. The sample has 500,000 to 600,000 distinct CDR3 sequences, approximately 19% seen once. The sequencing input was PBMCs or a T cell subset sorted from them (not recorded which). The receptors stem from an adult woman who had mild COVID-19 (a few samples of this study predate the infection). Cell type and time point are not known.

This clonotype was seen a few times. This chain links TRBV20-1 with TRBJ1-2; 7 bases fit TRBD1. CDR1 and CDR2 from the germline V gene are DFQATT and SNEGSKA (reference sequence). This CDR3 region has 14 residues. With 3 bases clipped from V and 6 bases from J, the junction kept 10 bases outside the gene matches. DNA for the CDR3: TGCAGTGCTAGTGGATGGGACAGAACCCATGGCTACACCTTC. Its translation is CSASGWDRTHGYTF.

This clonotype was counted between two and nine times. The rearrangement uses TRBV19 and TRBJ2-7; possible D gene TRBD2, 6 bases. There are 14 residues in the CDR3. V was cut by 6 bases and J by 7 bases, with 19 bases left in between. Germline CDR1 reads LNHDA; CDR2 reads SQIVND (reference sequence). The CDR3 is CASSNRDFLREQYF. The CDR3 DNA is TGTGCCAGTAGCAACCGGGACTTCCTAAGGGAGCAGTACTTC.

The chain joins TRBV5-1 to TRBJ2-2; 9 bases are a match to TRBD1. The germline V gene encodes CDR1 SGHRS and CDR2 YFSETQ. CDR3 length equals 15 residues. The V and J ends lost 5 bases and 7 bases, in that order; junction bases with no gene match: 9. CDR3 protein: CASRRRTGDDGELFF. The CDR3 nucleotides read TGCGCCAGCAGGCGCCGGACAGGGGATGACGGGGAGCTGTTTTTT.

J is TRBJ2-5 and V is TRBV6-5; TRBD1 agrees at 9 bases. CDR1 and CDR2 (germline): MNHEY, SVGAGI. The CDR3 is 15 residues long. The junction had 6 bases not matched to a gene; V was cut back by 5 bases and J by 2 bases. The CDR3 spells CASSRGTGWQETQYF. As DNA, the CDR3 is TGTGCCAGCAGTCGCGGGACAGGGTGGCAAGAGACCCAGTACTTC.

The chain employs TRBV12-3 or TRBV12-4 and TRBJ1-1, with D possibly matching TRBD1 (5 bases). CDR3 length: 14 amino acids. V lost 6 bases, J lost 0 bases, and 11 bases lay in between. CDR3 amino acids: CASSYRTLNTEAFF. The CDR3 DNA reads TGTGCCAGCAGCTACAGGACCTTGAACACTGAAGCTTTCTTT.

This clonotype was observed a few times. The genes are TRBV15 and TRBJ2-2; perhaps TRBD2 as D (5 bases). This CDR3 has 16 residues. Germline V gene sequence: CDR1 LNHNV, CDR2 YYDKDF (reference sequence). Trimming took off 0 bases at V and 2 bases at J, with 10 bases between the two ends. The CDR3 loop is CATSRDSARNTGELFF. The CDR3, as DNA: TGTGCCACCAGCAGAGATAGCGCCCGAAACACCGGGGAGCTGTTTTTT. Together with reference TRBV15 and TRBJ2-2, the CDR3 gives the full variable domain: DAMVIQNPRYQVTQFGKPVTLSCSQTLNHNVMYWYQQKSSQAPKLLFHYYDKDFNNEADTPDNFQSRRPNTSFCFLDIRSPGLGDTAMYLCATSRDSARNTGELFFGEGSRLTVL.

The V gene is TRBV20-1, the J gene TRBJ2-1; possible D gene TRBD2, 6 bases. The V gene's germline CDR1 is DFQATT and CDR2 SNEGSKA (reference sequence). CDR3 size: 14 residues. The V end was cut by 3 bases, the J end by 0 bases, with 9 bases between. DNA of the CDR3: TGCAGTGCTAGTAGCGGAAACTCCTACAATGAGCAGTTCTTC. Protein: CSASSGNSYNEQFF.

The chain carries TRBV6-4 and TRBJ2-2; 7 nucleotides align to TRBD1. J gave up 4 bases and V 9 bases, and 5 bases lay outside the gene matches. The germline CDR1 and CDR2 sequences are MRHNA and SNTAGT. The CDR3 totals 13 residues. CDR3 coding DNA: TGTGCCAGTTCGGGACAGTTCACCGGGGAGCTGTTTTTT. Translation: CASSGQFTGELFF.

This clonotype was seen repeatedly, ten times or more. The chain joins TRBV4-3 to TRBJ2-7; 11 nucleotides agree with TRBD2. The V and J ends lost 6 bases and 7 bases, in that order; junction bases with no gene match: 8. Germline-derived CDR1 and CDR2 are LGHNA and YSLEER. The CDR3 is 14 amino acids. The CDR3 loop is CASSSGLAGGEQYF. The CDR3 region has the DNA TGCGCCAGCAGTTCCGGACTAGCGGGCGGAGAGCAGTACTTC.

This clonotype was detected a few times. The rearrangement links TRBV9 to TRBJ1-5; 9 bases agree with TRBD1. Germline trimming cut 3 bases from V and 4 bases from J; bases unmatched to any gene: 5. From germline, CDR1 is SGDLS and CDR2 YYNGEE. The CDR3 runs 15 residues. Written as DNA, the CDR3 is TGTGCCAGCAGCGACGGGACAGGGCTGAATCAGCCCCAGCATTTT. Its translation is CASSDGTGLNQPQHF.

The V and J genes are TRBV6-1 and TRBJ1-1; D gene ambiguous. V lost 8 bases and J lost 7, with 17 bases in between. This CDR3 is built from 13 residues. Germline-derived CDR1 and CDR2 are MNHNS and SASEGT. Written as DNA, the CDR3 is TGTGCCAGCGGGGTCCCAAGGGAGTATGAAGCTTTCTTT. Amino acids: CASGVPREYEAFF.

This clonotype has a count of ten or more. The rearrangement links TRBV6-2 or TRBV6-3 to TRBJ1-1, with TRBD1 identical over 8 bases. J gave up 5 bases and V 7 bases, and 6 bases lay outside the gene matches. Germline V lookup: CDR1 MNHEY, CDR2 SVGEGT. The CDR3 extends over 13 amino acids. The CDR3 region has the DNA TGTGCCAGCAATCGACAGGGGTGGACTGAAGCTTTCTTT. This codes for CASNRQGWTEAFF.

The chain couples TRBV6-2 or TRBV6-3 to TRBJ2-7; 8 positions agree with TRBD1. Looked up from germline, CDR1 is MNHEY and CDR2 is SVGEGT. V gave up 5 bases and J gave up 3 bases; unmatched junction bases: 12. This CDR3 contains 16 residues. The CDR3 DNA reads as TGTGCCAGCAGTGCCCTGACAACTGACAGGGGCTACGAGCAGTACTTC. It encodes CASSALTTDRGYEQYF.